This TCR beta chain derives from a study of tumor-infiltrating lymphocytes in primary liver carcinoma. Study in general: Staging of the tumors gave T1-T3 N0M0, with widths of roughly 4.2 to 10 cm.

In regard to this clonotype: Its antigen is as yet unknown. This may stem from a read error, because a much larger clone lies one nucleotide away.

Study-wide results and limits: Blood had a significantly lower top-250-clone fraction than tumors did (p = 0.039). Since the samples were bulk and unsorted, the CD4+ and CD8+ repertoires were not compared.

The template, roughly 510 ng total RNA, yielded TCR beta cDNA made with a constant-region primer. Amplification in three nested multiplex PCR rounds with slightly modified ARM-PCR gave rise to TCR beta libraries. Amplification in the first two PCR rounds was performed using TRBV1-TRBV30 forward primers and a C-beta reverse primer for around 10 cycles each. Using its own MiXCR run on the multiplex PCR reads, TCRdb lists one record per CDR3 protein. In the table there are 300,000 to 400,000 distinct CDR3 sequences, 65% of which are singletons. Germline DNA was also extracted, while the blood RNA originated from unsorted whole blood. It was before surgery that approximately 4 milliliters of peripheral blood were collected. CDR1 is MNHEY and CDR2 is SVGEGT in the germline V gene. V gave up 8 bases and J gave up 6 bases, with 13 bases separating them. The CDR3 totals 12 residues.

This receptor was obtained from a middle-aged man with primary liver carcinoma and hepatitis B virus infection. The rearrangement links TRBV6-2 or TRBV6-3 to TRBJ1-1; D gene ambiguous. The material sequenced was peripheral blood. CDR3 bases: TGTGCCAGCTCAAGTCCGGAGCCTGAAGCTTTCTTT. Translated, it gives CASSSPEPEAFF.